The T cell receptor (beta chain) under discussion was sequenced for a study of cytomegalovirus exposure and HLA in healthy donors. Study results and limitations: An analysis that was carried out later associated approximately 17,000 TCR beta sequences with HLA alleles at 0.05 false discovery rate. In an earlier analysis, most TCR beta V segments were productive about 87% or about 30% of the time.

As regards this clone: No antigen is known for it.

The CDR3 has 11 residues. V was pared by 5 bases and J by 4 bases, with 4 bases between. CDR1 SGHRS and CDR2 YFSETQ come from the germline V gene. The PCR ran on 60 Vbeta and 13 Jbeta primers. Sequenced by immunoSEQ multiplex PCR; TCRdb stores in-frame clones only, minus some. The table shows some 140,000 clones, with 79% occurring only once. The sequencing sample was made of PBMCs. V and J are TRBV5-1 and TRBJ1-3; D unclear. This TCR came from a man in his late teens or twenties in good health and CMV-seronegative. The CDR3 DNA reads TGCGCCAGCAGGACAGGAAACACCATATATTTT. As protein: CASRTGNTIYF.